This T cell receptor (beta chain) stems from a study of blood T cell repertoires in COVID-19. Study information: Sample material is recorded as cDNA or gDNA derived from T cells, B-cell-depleted T cells, or PBMCs.

As handled by the study authors: Estimates of nucleated cell counts were drawn from the amplification of reference gene primers. Profiling relied on immunoSEQ multiplex PCR, and the TCRdb table lists in-frame clones only, not all of them. For V, J and clone size, that table is used; D and trimming come from the DNA. The sample lists just over 15,000 clones, 80% occurring once. Trimming pared 4 bases from V and 1 base from J, leaving 17 bases between. Germline CDR1 is SGHNT and CDR2 is YYREEE (reference sequence). The CDR3 has 16 amino acids. Sequenced: peripheral blood. The TCR comes from a human donor in a cohort sampled during active COVID-19. V gene TRBV5-4 combines with J gene TRBJ1-1, with D perhaps TRBD1 (6 bases). The CDR3 bases are TGTGCCAGCAGCAGCCGAGCAGGGGAAGCGAACACTGAAGCTTTCTTT. Its protein is CASSSRAGEANTEAFF.